Presented here are 18 T cell receptor beta chains from one specimen sequenced in a study of blood T cell repertoires in COVID-19. The table came from immunoSEQ multiplex PCR; TCRdb's copy has only in-frame clones and leaves some out. This sample has approximately 530,000 clones, with roughly 89% found just once. The sample was peripheral blood. These receptors came from a woman between 45 and 60 years old with COVID-19, enrolled during active disease.

The chain employs TRBV9 and TRBJ1-1; TRBD1 might be the D (6 bases). The germline V and J ends were trimmed by 1 base and 1 base, with 11 bases remaining between them. The CDR3 is 15 residues long. Per germline, CDR1 SGDLS and CDR2 YYNGEE. CDR3 region: CASSVSGQPNTEAFF. The CDR3 coding sequence is TGTGCCAGCAGCGTATCCGGACAGCCGAACACTGAAGCTTTCTTT.

This clone was seen only once. The genes are TRBV19 and TRBJ2-2, with D maybe TRBD1 (7 bases). Germline lookup yields CDR1 LNHDA and CDR2 SQIVND (reference sequence). The CDR3 has 16 amino acids. Trimming cost V 5 bases and J 5 bases, with 18 bases left between them. The CDR3 is CASSPRRQGGTGELFF. In DNA, the CDR3 is TGTGCCAGTAGTCCACGTCGACAGGGAGGAACCGGGGAGCTGTTTTTT.

The chain employs TRBV5-6 and TRBJ2-1, with D possibly TRBD2 on 6 matching bases. In germline, CDR1 is SGHDT, CDR2 YYEEEE. CDR3 length: 14 residues. The V gene lost 4 bases and the J gene lost 8 bases, with 16 bases spanning the gap. DNA for the CDR3: TGTGCCAGCAGCCCGACTAGACGAATCGATGAGCAGTTCTTC. It specifies CASSPTRRIDEQFF.

The rearrangement uses TRBV24-1 and TRBJ1-6; perhaps TRBD1 as D (5 bases). This CDR3 region has 18 residues. Germline loops: CDR1 KGHDR, CDR2 SFDVKD. V was pared by 3 bases and J by 4 bases, with 18 bases between. The CDR3 protein is CATSDLGGGIGYNSPLHF. The CDR3, as DNA: TGTGCCACCAGTGATCTCGGGGGGGGGATAGGGTATAATTCACCCCTCCACTTT.

The genes are TRBV6-5 and TRBJ2-2, with TRBD2 identical over 10 bases. The CDR3 loop spans 14 amino acids. V trimming: 4 bases; J trimming: 5 bases; junction bases outside the gene matches: 1. CDR1 is MNHEY and CDR2 is SVGAGI in the germline V gene. Here the CDR3 reads CASSFSGGTGELFF. Here the CDR3 DNA reads TGTGCCAGCAGTTTTAGCGGGGGGACCGGGGAGCTGTTTTTT.

V usage is TRBV6-5 and J usage is TRBJ2-1; the match to TRBD2 covers 7 bases. Germline loops: CDR1 MNHEY, CDR2 SVGAGI. J was trimmed by 2 bases and V by 9 bases; bases with no gene match: 4. The CDR3 sequence is 13 residues long. CDR3 protein: CASQRGPYNEQFF. Written as DNA, the CDR3 is TGTGCCAGTCAGCGGGGACCCTACAATGAGCAGTTCTTC.

The chain has TRBV5-4 and TRBJ2-7; TRBD1 aligns across 8 bases. V lost 4 bases and J lost 2; bases outside the gene matches: 8. Germline V lookup: CDR1 SGHNT, CDR2 YYREEE (reference sequence). The CDR3 contains 15 residues. CDR3: CASSAGQAKTYEQYF. CDR3 bases: TGTGCCAGCAGCGCGGGACAGGCGAAAACCTACGAGCAGTACTTC. The full variable domain, rest sourced from reference TRBV5-4 and TRBJ2-7, is ETGVTQSPTHLIKTRGQQVTLRCSSQSGHNTVSWYQQALGQGPQFIFQYYREEENGRGNFPPRFSGLQFPNYSSELNVNALELDDSALYLCASSAGQAKTYEQYFGPGTRLTVT.

This chain links TRBV6-4 with TRBJ2-1; 9 bases are shared with TRBD1. V dropped 6 bases and J dropped 8; count of bases not matched to a gene: 11. The germline V gene has CDR1 MRHNA and CDR2 SNTAGT. The CDR3 is 15 amino acids. As DNA, the CDR3 is TGTGCCAGCAGCATCGGGACAGGGCTGGGGGATGAGCAGTTCTTC. As protein: CASSIGTGLGDEQFF.

J is TRBJ2-1 and V is TRBV2; TRBD2 matches 9 bases. Germline trimming cut 8 bases from V and 4 bases from J; bases unmatched to any gene: 3. This CDR3 spans 13 amino acids. The germline CDR1 and CDR2 sequences are SNHLY and FYNNEI. The CDR3, as DNA: TGTGCCAGCGCGGGGGGGAGTTACAATGAGCAGTTCTTC. Protein sequence: CASAGGSYNEQFF.

The rearrangement joins TRBV19 to TRBJ2-7; 7 nucleotides match TRBD1. The CDR3 is made up of 13 amino acids. Unmatched junction bases numbered 3, after V lost 4 bases and J lost 3 bases. Germline CDR1 is LNHDA and CDR2 is SQIVND (reference sequence). The CDR3 sequence: CASSTRQGYEQYF. The CDR3 DNA is TGTGCCAGTAGTACCCGACAGGGCTACGAGCAGTACTTC.

The rearrangement links TRBV18 to TRBJ1-5, with D uncertain. V was cut by 6 bases and J by 3 bases, with 15 bases left in between. This CDR3 has 15 amino acids. Germline CDR1 reads KGHSH; CDR2 reads LQKENI. The DNA of the CDR3 is TGTGCCAGCTCCCCCGCCCTGGCAAACAATCAGCCCCAGCATTTT. It encodes CASSPALANNQPQHF.

V usage is TRBV3-1 (or the pseudogene TRBV3-2) and J usage is TRBJ2-3, with D perhaps TRBD2 (6 bases). The germline V gene has CDR1 LGHDT and CDR2 YNNKEL (reference sequence). V lost 4 bases and J 6 bases, leaving 14 bases between the germline ends. The CDR3 covers 14 residues. In nucleotides, the CDR3 is TGTGCCAGCAGCCCGCTCCTTGGGGGGGATACGCAGTATTTT. This translates into CASSPLLGGDTQYF.

A remark on this clone: This same CDR3 is encoded by further DNA sequences in the sample. The chain has TRBV27 and TRBJ1-2; 8 bases align to TRBD1. CDR1 is MNHEY and CDR2 is SMNVEV in the germline V gene (reference sequence). This CDR3 comprises 13 residues. Germline trimming cut 2 bases from V and 6 bases from J; bases unmatched to any gene: 2. The CDR3 loop reads CASSLSRGHGYTF. The CDR3 DNA sequence: TGTGCCAGCAGTTTAAGCAGGGGGCATGGCTACACCTTC.

The CDR3 DNA reads TGTGCCAGCGAGGCTAGCGGGGGGCCCACAGATACGCAGTATTTT. Protein sequence: CASEASGGPTDTQYF. V gene TRBV25-1 combines with J gene TRBJ2-3; 11 positions agree with TRBD2. The junction had 6 bases not matched to a gene; V was cut back by 8 bases and J by 2 bases. In germline, CDR1 is MGHDK, CDR2 SYGVNS. The CDR3 totals 15 residues.

The chain joins TRBV11-2 to TRBJ2-3; the D gene is possibly TRBD2 (7 bases). The ends were cut back, 5 bases at V and 2 bases at J, with 14 bases in the middle. Germline CDR1 reads SGHAT; CDR2 reads FQNNGV. The CDR3 spans 15 residues. CDR3 in amino acids: CASSTIGGLTDTQYF. Written as DNA, the CDR3 is TGTGCCAGCAGCACTATCGGGGGGCTCACAGATACGCAGTATTTT. The entire variable domain, with the rest obtained from reference TRBV11-2 and TRBJ2-3, is as follows: EAGVAQSPRYKIIEKRQSVAFWCNPISGHATLYWYQQILGQGPKLLIQFQNNGVVDDSQLPKDRFSAERLKGVDSTLKIQPAKLEDSAVYLCASSTIGGLTDTQYFGPGTRLTVL.

The chain recombines TRBV9 with TRBJ2-6; no firm D call. Trimming left V 4 bases short and J 0 bases short, with 11 bases between. The CDR3 sequence is 16 residues long. Germline-derived CDR1 and CDR2 are SGDLS and YYNGEE. In nucleotides, the CDR3 is TGTGCCAGCAGCTCCACCGGGTTCTCTGGGGCCAACGTCCTGACTTTC. Its translation is CASSSTGFSGANVLTF. The full variable domain, its missing parts supplied by reference TRBV9 and TRBJ2-6, is DSGVTQTPKHLITATGQRVTLRCSPRSGDLSVYWYQQSLDQGLQFLIQYYNGEERAKGNILERFSAQQFPDLHSELNLSSLELGDSALYFCASSSTGFSGANVLTFGAGSRLTVL.

The chain couples TRBV18 to TRBJ1-4; D gene uncertain. V lost 3 bases, J lost 3 bases, and 8 bases lay in between. Germline loops: CDR1 KGHSH, CDR2 LQKENI. The CDR3 is 14 residues long. The CDR3, as DNA: TGTGCCAGCTCACCGGGAGAGGCTAATGAAAAACTGTTTTTT. Translated, it gives CASSPGEANEKLFF.

CDR3 loop: CASSSPDSQETQYF. The CDR3 DNA reads TGTGCCAGCAGCTCCCCGGACAGCCAAGAGACCCAGTACTTC. This chain connects TRBV7-2 to TRBJ2-5, with D possibly being TRBD1 (6 bases). V shed 4 bases and J shed 1 base, with 10 bases lying between them. Germline V lookup: CDR1 SGHTA, CDR2 FQGNSA. This CDR3 has 14 residues. Supplemented by reference TRBV7-2 and TRBJ2-5, the full variable domain reads GAGVSQSPSNKVTEKGKDVELRCDPISGHTALYWYRQSLGQGLEFLIYFQGNSAPDKSGLPSDRFSAERTGGSVSTLTIQRTQQEDSAVYLCASSSPDSQETQYFGPGTRLLVL.